This is a list of T cell receptor beta chains from one sample in a study of cytomegalovirus exposure and HLA in healthy donors. TCRdb keeps only in-frame clones here, not all; method: immunoSEQ multiplex PCR. The sample has roughly 140,000 clones; 79% are singletons. Sequenced sample: PBMCs. These receptors originate from a man aged 45 to 65 in good health and CMV-seropositive. CDR3s include the opening cysteine and the closing phenylalanine or tryptophan. Fields, in order: CDR3 DNA, CDR3 protein, CDR3 length, clone size, D gene, J gene, V gene. The D gene is left open where the match is weak. Not all rows give a size; the values are once, few, many and, for expanded clones, a class.

TGTGCCAGTAGCTCCCCTGGGACAGGGTCAAACGAGCAGTACTTC | CASSSPGTGSNEQYF | 15 | - | TRBD1 | TRBJ2-7 | TRBV19
TGCGCCAGCAGCTTGGAAGGACTAGCCTACAATGAGCAGTTCTTC | CASSLEGLAYNEQFF | 15 | once | TRBD2 | TRBJ2-1 | TRBV5-1
TGCAGCGTTGAAGACCCACCCGGGACTAGCGGGATTGAGACCCAGTACTTC | CSVEDPPGTSGIETQYF | 17 | - | TRBD2 | TRBJ2-5 | TRBV29-1
TGTGCCAGCAGTTTTGGCGGGAGAGGGAGGTTTGTCGGGGAGACCCAGTACTTC | CASSFGGRGRFVGETQYF | 18 | - | TRBD2 | TRBJ2-5 | TRBV28
TGTGCCAGCAGCCCAGGGTCCGAGCAGTACTTC | CASSPGSEQYF | 11 | - | - | TRBJ2-7 | TRBV11-2
TGTGCCAGCAGTTTCCAGGGGCTCACGATTGACGAGCAGTACTTC | CASSFQGLTIDEQYF | 15 | - | - | TRBJ2-7 | TRBV7-9
TGCGCCAGCAGTGAGTCGTGGACAGGGGATCAACAGCCCCAGCATTTT | CASSESWTGDQQPQHF | 16 | - | TRBD1 | TRBJ1-5 | TRBV10-2
TGTGCCAGCAGGGATCATACGAGGGATGAGCAGTTCTTC | CASRDHTRDEQFF | 13 | - | - | TRBJ2-1 | TRBV6-5
TGTGCCAGCAGAAGTAGGGGGGTAGCGGGAGTGATCTACGAGCAGTACTTC | CASRSRGVAGVIYEQYF | 17 | - | TRBD2 | TRBJ2-7 | TRBV19
TGTGCCAGCAGCTTACTGGACACTGAAGCTTTCTTT | CASSLLDTEAFF | 12 | - | - | TRBJ1-1 | TRBV5-5
TGCAGCGTTGAGGTTTCGGGGGACGAGCAGTACTTC | CSVEVSGDEQYF | 12 | - | - | TRBJ2-7 | TRBV29-1
TGTGCCAGCAGCTACGGGACTACCCAGTACTTC | CASSYGTTQYF | 11 | - | - | TRBJ2-5 | TRBV11-2
TGTGCCAGCGAACTGGACAGCTCCTACAATGAGCAGTTCTTC | CASELDSSYNEQFF | 14 | once | - | TRBJ2-1 | TRBV6-1
TGTGCCATCAGTTTAGCGGGAGGGCCCGGGGATGAGCAGTTCTTC | CAISLAGGPGDEQFF | 15 | - | TRBD2 | TRBJ2-1 | TRBV10-3
TGTGCCAGCAGCTTAGAAGGACTTAACTACGAGCAGTACTTC | CASSLEGLNYEQYF | 14 | - | - | TRBJ2-7 | TRBV7-9
TGTGCCAGCAGCCAAGGCGATGCGGGAGGGTCCTACAATGAGCAGTTCTTC | CASSQGDAGGSYNEQFF | 17 | - | TRBD2 | TRBJ2-1 | TRBV4-2
TGTGCCAGCAGCGCAACGTCCGGGACAGTGGGGTATGGCTACACCTTC | CASSATSGTVGYGYTF | 16 | - | TRBD1 | TRBJ1-2 | TRBV9
TGTGCCAGCAGCGCTCGAGGGACTAGCGAGACCCAGTACTTC | CASSARGTSETQYF | 14 | - | TRBD2 | TRBJ2-5 | TRBV7-9
TGTGCCAGCAATTGTCGACAGGGACCTAATGAAAAACTGTTTTTT | CASNCRQGPNEKLFF | 15 | - | TRBD1 | TRBJ1-4 | TRBV27
TGTGCCAGTAGTTCGCCGGGTAGATTCGGCGGAAACACCATATATTTT | CASSSPGRFGGNTIYF | 16 | - | - | TRBJ1-3 | TRBV19
TGTGCCAGTAGTACGGGACAGGCGAGCAATCAGCCCCAGCATTTT | CASSTGQASNQPQHF | 15 | - | TRBD1 | TRBJ1-5 | TRBV19
TGTGCCAGCACCATGGCCCCCTACAGGAATATGAACACTGAAGCTTTCTTT | CASTMAPYRNMNTEAFF | 17 | few | - | TRBJ1-1 | TRBV28
TGTGCCAGCAGACTAGCGGGAGGGACACCGGCGGAGCTGTTTTTT | CASRLAGGTPAELFF | 15 | - | TRBD2 | TRBJ2-2 | TRBV7-9
TGCAGCGTTGAACCCGACAGGTCCGGTGGCTACACCTTC | CSVEPDRSGGYTF | 13 | - | - | TRBJ1-2 | TRBV29-1
TGTGCCAGTCCGAGCACAGATACGCAGTATTTT | CASPSTDTQYF | 11 | - | - | TRBJ2-3 | TRBV27
TGTGCCAGCAGCAAGAGCTACGAGCAGTACTTC | CASSKSYEQYF | 11 | - | - | TRBJ2-7 | TRBV5-6
TGTGCCATCAGACATACACAGGGTAACACCGGGGAGCTGTTTTTT | CAIRHTQGNTGELFF | 15 | - | - | TRBJ2-2 | TRBV10-3
TGTGCCAGCAGTGGGACAGGGTACGAGCAGTACTTC | CASSGTGYEQYF | 12 | - | TRBD1 | TRBJ2-7 | TRBV2